Listed here is a single T cell receptor beta chain. What it binds is unknown. The source of the sample is a study of vaccination and CD4 T cells after COVID-19. Study observations and caveats: The median SARS-CoV-2-reactive clonotype number increased from approximately 21 to 40, without statistical significance. It was found that, in convalescent patients, 304 of 307 vaccine-specific clones were spike mono-reactive.

Trimming removed 6 bases at V and 5 bases at J, with 12 bases between. The CDR3 consists of 12 residues. Germline CDR1 DFQATT, CDR2 SNEGSKA (reference sequence). One entry per CDR3 protein results from TCRdb running MiXCR on the PCR reads. This sample yields around 15,000 distinct CDR3 sequences, of which 66% are seen a single time; about 1.1% belongs to the top ten. The sequence derives from a human donor who had recovered from COVID-19. This material consisted of CD4+ T cells from blood, taken after SARS-CoV-2 vaccination. The chain carries TRBV20-1 and TRBJ2-3; D is unclear. The CDR3 coding sequence is TGCAGTGCGGCCTCGAGCGTAGATACGCAGTATTTT. It codes for CSAASSVDTQYF.